The 19 T cell receptor beta chains below all came from one sample that was sequenced in a study of PD-1 blockade in classical Hodgkin lymphoma (dated by TCRdb to the early 2020s). What this sample's time point label stands for: newly diagnosed, previously untreated cHL patient sample. A Miltenyi CD4+ T cell isolation kit was used for magnetic negative selection to purify CD4+ T cells from thawed PBMCs. The library was generated by the immunoSEQ multiplex PCR assay. Sourced from immuneACCESS, this table was stored by TCRdb with only in-frame sequences that have V and J called. A share of the clones is absent; for the studies checked, an unresolved V gene accounts for under half, and the remainder has no known explanation. For this sample the table gives roughly 30,000 clones, of which roughly 91% were detected only once. Clones ranked in the top ten supply 0.2% to 0.25% of the sample. Sequences were obtained from CD4+ T cells from blood. The receptors come from a human donor with classical Hodgkin lymphoma.

The V call is TRBV28, the J call TRBJ2-7; D uncertain. The CDR3 sequence is 14 residues long. Germline V lookup: CDR1 MDHEN, CDR2 SYDVKM. The V and J ends lost 3 bases and 2 bases respectively, with 11 bases between them. CDR3 protein: CASSFPAGAYEQYF. In DNA, the CDR3 is TGTGCCAGCAGTTTCCCGGCAGGCGCCTACGAGCAGTACTTC.

A few counts support this clone. This chain uses TRBV10-3 with TRBJ1-1; a possible D gene is TRBD1 (5 bases). This CDR3 spans 14 amino acids. Germline V gene sequence: CDR1 ENHRY, CDR2 SYGVKD. V was cut by 6 bases and J by 6 bases, with 17 bases left in between. In DNA form, the CDR3 reads TGTGCCATCAGGACCCGGGGCCCGGAGGCTGAAGCTTTCTTT. It specifies CAIRTRGPEAEAFF.

CDR3 DNA: TGTGCCAGCAGCAGTAGACAGCTCTTAACTGGGGCCAACGTCCTGACTTTC. Protein: CASSSRQLLTGANVLTF. The chain uses TRBV11-2 and TRBJ2-6; maybe TRBD1 (5 bases). Germline V lookup: CDR1 SGHAT, CDR2 FQNNGV. This CDR3 region has 17 residues. The V and J ends lost 5 bases and 2 bases respectively, with 16 bases between them.

The gene calls are TRBV2 and TRBJ1-5; no firm D call. V was pared by 8 bases and J by 3 bases, with 20 bases between. The CDR3 has 16 residues. Per the germline V gene, CDR1 is SNHLY and CDR2 is FYNNEI. The DNA for the CDR3 is TGTGCCAGCTCTTTCGGACCCGCCAGTACCAATCAGCCCCAGCATTTT. Protein sequence: CASSFGPASTNQPQHF. Together with reference TRBV2 and TRBJ1-5, the CDR3 gives the full variable domain: EPEVTQTPSHQVTQMGQEVILRCVPISNHLYFYWYRQILGQKVEFLVSFYNNEISEKSEIFDDQFSVERPDGSNFTLKIRSTKLEDSAMYFCASSFGPASTNQPQHFGDGTRLSIL.

The chain joins TRBV9 to TRBJ2-7; 9 bases align to TRBD2. Germline CDR1 and CDR2: SGDLS and YYNGEE. After removal of 1 base from V and 3 bases from J, the junction contained 5 bases not matched to a gene. This CDR3 spans 15 amino acids. The CDR3 bases are TGTGCCAGCAGCGTAACTAGCGGGTCCTTCTACGAGCAGTACTTC. Its protein product is CASSVTSGSFYEQYF.

This rearrangement joins TRBV6-5 to TRBJ2-3, with a tentative D call TRBD2 (5 bases). The germline V gene encodes CDR1 MNHEY and CDR2 SVGAGI. CDR3 size: 15 residues. Trimming took 2 bases from V and 0 from J, leaving 9 bases between them. The CDR3 sequence is CASSYNAGSTDTQYF. The CDR3 DNA reads as TGTGCCAGCAGTTACAACGCGGGTAGCACAGATACGCAGTATTTT.

The chain joins TRBV19 to TRBJ2-2; 7 bases are a match to TRBD1. Germline CDR1 is LNHDA and CDR2 is SQIVND (reference sequence). CDR3 size: 16 residues. J was trimmed by 7 bases and V by 7 bases; bases with no gene match: 15. CDR3 DNA sequence: TGTGCCAGTAAGCCTTCAGGAACAGGGGAGCTCGGGGAGCTGTTTTTT. Translation: CASKPSGTGELGELFF.

The gene calls are TRBV5-1 and TRBJ1-1; TRBD1 agrees at 10 bases. This CDR3 spans 15 amino acids. Germline lookup yields CDR1 SGHRS and CDR2 YFSETQ. With 4 bases clipped from V and 4 bases from J, the junction kept 7 bases outside the gene matches. This CDR3 reads CASSPGQGWSTEAFF. CDR3 DNA sequence: TGCGCCAGCAGCCCGGGACAGGGGTGGAGCACTGAAGCTTTCTTT.

The V and J genes are TRBV7-9 and TRBJ1-4; 12 nucleotides match TRBD1. The CDR3 consists of 14 residues. The J segment lost 7 bases and the V segment lost 5 bases, leaving 2 bases of the junction unmatched. Germline V gene lookup returns CDR1 SEHNR and CDR2 FQNEAQ (reference sequence). The CDR3 nucleotides are TGTGCCAGCAGCCCGGGACAGGGGGCTGAAAAACTGTTTTTT. It translates to CASSPGQGAEKLFF.

In DNA, the CDR3 is TGTGCCAGCAGCCCCCCAGGGAGCTCCTACAATGAGCAGTTCTTC. Its translation: CASSPPGSSYNEQFF. This chain connects TRBV7-2 to TRBJ2-1, with D perhaps given as TRBD1 or TRBD2 (5 bases each). Germline V CDR1 and CDR2: SGHTA, FQGNSA. With 5 bases removed from V and 0 bases from J, the gap between germline ends came to 11 bases. The CDR3 has 15 amino acids.

The chain combines TRBV7-6 with TRBJ2-7, with TRBD2 as a possible D gene (8 bases). Between the trimmed V and J ends, which lost 5 bases and 3 bases, there was a span of 20 bases. Germline V gene sequence: CDR1 SGHVS, CDR2 FNYEAQ. The CDR3 is 16 amino acids. CDR3: CASSRGGSTGVYEQYF. In DNA form, the CDR3 reads TGTGCCAGCAGCCGGGGGGGGTCTACAGGGGTCTACGAGCAGTACTTC.

This clone has more than one count but fewer than ten. This chain joins TRBV28 and TRBJ1-5, with D unclear. The CDR3 sequence is 10 residues long. Trimming took off 11 bases at V and 4 bases at J, with 6 bases between the two ends. Germline-derived CDR1 and CDR2 are MDHEN and SYDVKM. CDR3 DNA sequence: TGTGCCCTCGGAAATCAGCCCCAGCATTTT. Translating gives CALGNQPQHF.

The chain carries TRBV6-5 and TRBJ2-7; 8 positions agree with TRBD1. This CDR3 region has 14 residues. CDR1 MNHEY and CDR2 SVGAGI come from the germline V gene. Unmatched junction bases numbered 8, after V lost 6 bases and J lost 4 bases. Here the CDR3 DNA reads TGTGCCAGCAGGAGACAGGGGACCTTTTACGAGCAGTACTTC. This gives the protein CASRRQGTFYEQYF.

The chain links TRBV30 to TRBJ1-1; D call uncertain. V was shortened by 3 bases and J by 0 bases, with 17 bases between the two germline ends. Germline CDR1 GTSNPN, CDR2 SVGIG (reference sequence). CDR3 length equals 16 residues. For the CDR3, the DNA is TGTGCCTGGAGAGCACAGAGGCCGGCGATGAACACTGAAGCTTTCTTT. Translating it yields CAWRAQRPAMNTEAFF.

This clone occurred once. The chain has TRBV18 and TRBJ1-2, with 9 nucleotides matching TRBD1. The CDR3 totals 13 residues. The junction had 4 bases not matched to a gene; V was cut back by 6 bases and J by 5 bases. Germline V gene sequence: CDR1 KGHSH, CDR2 LQKENI. In nucleotides, the CDR3 is TGTGCCAGCTCGGGGACAGGGAGATATGGCTACACCTTC. Encoded protein: CASSGTGRYGYTF.

The chain uses TRBV5-1 and TRBJ2-4; a possible D gene is TRBD1 (6 bases). The CDR3 totals 17 residues. Deletions cut 7 bases from V and 1 base from J, with 21 bases between. CDR1 SGHRS and CDR2 YFSETQ come from the germline V gene. CDR3 coding DNA: TGCGCCAGCCGATTTGACGGGAAAACAGGGGCCAAAAACATTCAGTACTTC. Protein: CASRFDGKTGAKNIQYF.

The sample holds one count of this clone. This chain joins TRBV29-1 and TRBJ2-7; weak D call: TRBD2 (5 bases). Germline CDR1 is SQVTM and CDR2 is ANQGSEA. The CDR3 runs 15 residues. V lost 7 bases to trimming and J lost 2 bases, with 21 bases between them. As DNA, the CDR3 is TGCAGCGCTCTAGCCGGGAACCCAGGAGCCTACGAGCAGTACTTC. Its translation is CSALAGNPGAYEQYF.

The V call is TRBV7-9, the J call TRBJ2-3, with TRBD2 matching over 8 bases. Germline V CDR1 and CDR2: SEHNR, FQNEAQ (reference sequence). There are 14 residues in the CDR3. The V segment lost 5 bases and the J segment 0 bases; nucleotides outside the gene matches: 1. CDR3 residues: CASSPSGSTDTQYF. In nucleotides, the CDR3 is TGTGCCAGCAGCCCTAGCGGGAGCACAGATACGCAGTATTTT.

This chain links TRBV6-6 with TRBJ2-5, with 10 bases aligning to TRBD2. Trimming at V came to 4 bases and at J to 2 bases, leaving 1 base not matched to a gene. CDR1 MNHNY and CDR2 SVGAGI come from the germline V gene (reference sequence). CDR3 length: 14 amino acids. CDR3 sequence: CASSLTSGQETQYF. CDR3 coding DNA: TGTGCCAGCAGTTTGACTAGCGGGCAAGAGACCCAGTACTTC.